This entry is about one T cell receptor beta chain. The antigen it recognizes is unknown. Reading the germline V gene gives CDR1 MDHEN and CDR2 SYDVKM. The CDR3 sequence holds 13 residues, the cysteine and phenylalanine included. No DNA sequence is on record. The data derive from a study of human CD8 memory T cell subsets (TCRdb year 2020). For context, the study as a whole: To assess how stem-like (TSTEM), progenitor exhausted-like (TPEX) and effector memory CD8+ T cell subsets are clonally related, the TCRbeta repertoires of these three subsets were compared. Five or six donors each provided TSTEM, TPEX and effector memory subsets, from which TCRbeta repertoires were obtained. What the research found in general, with its limitations: TSTEM and TPEX subsets showed similarly high normalized Shannon-Wiener diversity, whereas effector memory subsets were comparatively less diverse. Greater repertoire diversity in TSTEM than in TPEX subsets was suggested by Chao1 estimates, potentially reflecting a broader range of specificities. Clonotypes were shared with effector memory cells by both stem-like subsets, but only minimal overlap was found between TSTEM and TPEX repertoires, suggesting distinct antigen spectra. Only TCRbeta chains were sequenced, and repertoire comparisons rested on a handful of donors tested with paired t-tests and Bonferroni correction.

Early differentiated memory cells that were CCR7+ PD-1+ TIGIT+ and had dysfunctional, exhausted-like traits were classified as progenitor exhausted-like memory CD8+ T cells (TPEX). Peripheral blood mononuclear cells were isolated from healthy donor buffy coats by density gradient separation. In the study, negative magnetic separation with EasySep or MojoSort CD8+ T cell isolation kits was used to enrich total CD8+ T cells. For each subset, total RNA was extracted using an RNeasy Mini Kit from duplicate vials of approximately 160,000 sorted CD8+ T cells. PBMCs were used either fresh or after being cryopreserved in fetal bovine serum containing about 9.8% DMSO. Fluorescence-activated cell sorting on a FACSAria III was used to sort CD8+ T cell subsets to purity. Sequencing was performed on a NextSeq 550. A Human TCR Profiling Kit was used to prepare UMI-labeled 5' RACE TCRbeta libraries. Every TCRbeta library was prepared in parallel with an identical number of PCR cycles. In the paper's pipeline: Each TCRbeta library contained between roughly 2,700 and 20,000 functional CDR3beta clonotypes. MIGEC 1.2.9 was used for UMI extraction and consensus assembly, with at least three reads per UMI being required. MiXCR 3.0.3 was used to extract in-frame CDR3beta repertoires. Each sample was downsampled to 42,000 randomly selected UMIs before diversity metrics were computed in VDJtools 1.2.1. Repertoire overlap metrics D, R and F2 were calculated in VDJtools for the top 3,000 clones of each sample pair. Reprocessed by TCRdb, the reads give a single entry per CDR3 protein sequence, without DNA. It is TCRdb's table, rather than the study itself, that gives the V and J calls and clone size. The sample table includes thousands of distinct CDR3 sequences. Together, the top ten hold 15% of the sample.

Specimen: CD8+ T cells from PBMCs. The sequence links TRBV28 to TRBJ2-7; TCRdb picks TRBD2, but there is no DNA to check that call. This receptor was obtained from a human donor in good health. The CDR3 protein is CASRLAGPYEQYF.